These 17 T cell receptor beta chains were all obtained from the same sample, sequenced in a study of blood T cell repertoires in COVID-19. Only in-frame clones appear in the TCRdb table, and some are missing; sequencing was by immunoSEQ multiplex PCR. The data show 52,000 or so clones, with around nine tenths seen just once and roughly a quarter held by the top ten. Sequenced input: peripheral blood. The receptors here all came from a human donor in a cohort sampled during active COVID-19.

The J gene is TRBJ2-1, the V gene TRBV4-2; 11 bases are a match to TRBD2. Trimming removed 4 bases from V and 8 bases from J; junction bases left unmatched: 10. There are 16 residues in the CDR3. Germline V gives CDR1 LGHNA, CDR2 YNFKEQ. This CDR3 is CASSRVSGGANDEQFF. The CDR3 DNA follows: TGTGCCAGCAGCCGGGTTAGCGGGGGGGCGAACGATGAGCAGTTCTTC.

V usage is TRBV7-9 and J usage is TRBJ2-6, with D unclear. Between the trimmed V and J ends, which lost 2 bases and 3 bases, there was a span of 11 bases. Germline assignment: CDR1 SEHNR and CDR2 FQNEAQ (reference sequence). The CDR3 length is 16 residues. CDR3 nucleotides: TGTGCCAGCAGCTTAAGTGGGCCAGGTGGGGCCAACGTCCTGACTTTC. It is translated as CASSLSGPGGANVLTF.

The chain has TRBV11-2 and TRBJ2-2; 7 bases map to TRBD1. CDR3 length: 15 residues. Trimming cost V 6 bases and J 2 bases; bases outside gene matches: 6. CDR1 is SGHAT and CDR2 is FQNNGV in the germline V gene. CDR3 DNA: TGTGCCAGCAGTCCGGACAGGCCCAACACCGGGGAGCTGTTTTTT. Amino acids: CASSPDRPNTGELFF.

The chain links TRBV12-2 to TRBJ2-4; the table gives TRBD2 as D, unverified against the DNA. TRBV12-2 is a documented pseudogene. The CDR3 extends over 18 amino acids. The CDR3 reads CASRLVGGPTSAKNIQYF. The CDR3 bases are TGTGCAAGTCGCTTAGTGGGGGGCCCGACTAGCGCCAAAAACATTCAGTACTTC.

This rearrangement joins TRBV24-1 to TRBJ2-1; TRBD1 might be the D (5 bases). The CDR3 runs 14 residues. The V end was cut by 4 bases, the J end by 6 bases, with 12 bases between. The V gene's germline CDR1 is KGHDR and CDR2 SFDVKD. As DNA, the CDR3 is TGTGCCACCAGTGACCCCTGGGGCCGCAATGAGCAGTTCTTC. Amino acids: CATSDPWGRNEQFF.

This chain uses TRBV28 with TRBJ2-7; 11 bases map to TRBD2. CDR3 length: 15 residues. CDR1 and CDR2 from the germline V gene are MDHEN and SYDVKM. V lost 3 bases, J lost 5 bases, and 6 bases stayed unmatched. The CDR3 DNA follows: TGTGCCAGCAGTTTTAGCGGGGGGGCCATCCACGAGCAGTACTTC. Translated: CASSFSGGAIHEQYF.

The chain recombines TRBV20-1 with TRBJ2-3; 9 nucleotides match TRBD2. Germline V gene data show CDR1 as DFQATT and CDR2 as SNEGSKA (reference sequence). V lost 3 bases, J lost 4 bases, and 14 bases stayed unmatched. This CDR3 region has 17 residues. The CDR3 region is CSASVRGGLAGSDTQYF. CDR3 nucleotide sequence: TGCAGTGCTAGTGTCCGGGGTGGGCTAGCGGGGTCAGATACGCAGTATTTT.

V gene TRBV15 combines with J gene TRBJ2-1; 8 nucleotides agree with TRBD1. The CDR3 runs 16 residues. Trimming at V came to 0 bases and at J to 0 bases, leaving 1 base not matched to a gene. Germline V CDR1 and CDR2: LNHNV, YYDKDF (reference sequence). The DNA of the CDR3 is TGTGCCACCAGCAGAGATGACAGGGGCTCCTACAATGAGCAGTTCTTC. As protein: CATSRDDRGSYNEQFF.

This clone was seen only a few times. As DNA, the CDR3 is TGTGCCAGCAGCGCGGCCCCTGACAGGGCCGATCAGCCCCAGCATTTT. Its protein is CASSAAPDRADQPQHF. V and J are TRBV9 and TRBJ1-5, with 7 nucleotides matching TRBD1. CDR3 size: 16 residues. Germline-derived CDR1 and CDR2 are SGDLS and YYNGEE. Germline trimming cut 3 bases from V and 5 bases from J; bases unmatched to any gene: 11.

In its sample, this clone was seen once. The chain joins TRBV5-1 to TRBJ2-5, with 10 bases fitting TRBD2. V gave up 1 base and J gave up 3 bases; unmatched junction bases: 6. CDR3 length: 16 amino acids. CDR1 SGHRS and CDR2 YFSETQ come from the germline V gene. For the CDR3, the DNA is TGCGCCAGCAGCTTGATGTTACTAGCGGGAAAAGAGACCCAGTACTTC. This sequence encodes CASSLMLLAGKETQYF.

The V call is TRBV7-6, the J call TRBJ1-1; D may be TRBD1 (5 bases). V was cut by 1 base and J by 4 bases, with 10 bases left in between. Germline loops: CDR1 SGHVS, CDR2 FNYEAQ. The CDR3 has 14 amino acids. CDR3 in amino acids: CASSLDWGGTEAFF. CDR3 DNA: TGTGCCAGCAGCTTAGACTGGGGGGGCACTGAAGCTTTCTTT.

CDR3 sequence (DNA): TGTGCCAGTAGTAAGGGGCAGGGTGGAGGGAGCAATCAGCCCCAGCATTTT. The encoded protein is CASSKGQGGGSNQPQHF. This sequence joins TRBV19 and TRBJ1-5, with D possibly being TRBD1 (5 bases). The CDR3 loop spans 17 amino acids. The germline CDR1 and CDR2 sequences are LNHDA and SQIVND (reference sequence). V shed 4 bases and J shed 1 base, with 17 bases lying between them. Filled out from reference TRBV19 and TRBJ1-5, the complete variable domain reads DGGITQSPKYLFRKEGQNVTLSCEQNLNHDAMYWYRQDPGQGLRLIYYSQIVNDFQKGDIAEGYSVSREKKESFPLTVTSAQKNPTAFYLCASSKGQGGGSNQPQHFGDGTRLSIL.

The chain couples TRBV19 to TRBJ2-1, with D possibly matching TRBD2 (7 bases). CDR1 LNHDA and CDR2 SQIVND come from the germline V gene (reference sequence). The CDR3 length is 19 residues. V was trimmed by 3 bases and J by 5 bases, leaving 26 bases between them. CDR3 amino acids: CASSIPSGRGGVSNNEQFF. In DNA form, the CDR3 reads TGTGCCAGTAGTATCCCCTCGGGCCGAGGGGGGGTTTCTAACAATGAGCAGTTCTTC.

The J gene is TRBJ1-5, the V gene TRBV23-1; unclear D gene. TRBV23-1 is marked as an open reading frame, function uncertain. There are 12 residues in the CDR3. With 2 bases removed from V and 11 bases from J, the gap between germline ends came to 10 bases. The DNA of the CDR3 is TGCGCCAGCAGTCAACAAAAAGAGACCCAGCATTTT. Its translation: CASSQQKETQHF.

This clone was counted a single time. The V call is TRBV7-3, the J call TRBJ2-1; D is ambiguous. Germline V gene data show CDR1 as SGHTA and CDR2 as FQGTGA. The CDR3 consists of 16 residues. Trimming removed 0 bases at V and 0 bases at J, with 9 bases between. As DNA, the CDR3 is TGTGCCAGCAGCTTAACTCCCCTCGGCTCCTACAATGAGCAGTTCTTC. Its protein is CASSLTPLGSYNEQFF.

This sequence joins TRBV24-1 and TRBJ1-1; a possible D gene is TRBD1 (6 bases). V shed 4 bases and J shed 5 bases, with 10 bases lying between them. In germline, CDR1 is KGHDR, CDR2 SFDVKD. CDR3 size: 13 residues. CDR3 sequence reads: CATSDHTGTEAFF. The CDR3 DNA reads TGTGCCACCAGTGACCATACAGGGACTGAAGCTTTCTTT.

The rearrangement joins TRBV5-4 to TRBJ2-5, with a tentative D call TRBD1 (6 bases). Trimming removed 4 bases at V and 4 bases at J, with 20 bases between. Germline-derived CDR1 and CDR2 are SGHNT and YYREEE (reference sequence). There are 16 residues in the CDR3. This CDR3 is CASSPWGGGRRETQYF. CDR3 nucleotide sequence: TGTGCCAGCAGCCCTTGGGGTGGGGGCCGCCGAGAGACCCAGTACTTC.